Shown below are 21 T cell receptor beta chains from a single sample sequenced in a study of preoperative IRX-2 immunotherapy in early breast cancer. Clones were sequenced by immunoSEQ multiplex PCR, and TCRdb holds only the in-frame ones, with some missing. The sample consists of 40,000 to 50,000 clones, about 72% of them appearing once. Indicated treatment: preoperative locoregional IRX-2 cytokine immunotherapy. The source material was tumor tissue, sampled after IRX-2 immunotherapy. Every receptor here comes from a human donor with breast cancer.

The chain couples TRBV18 to TRBJ2-5, with TRBD1 identical over 11 bases. V was clipped by 3 bases and J by 8 bases; unmatched bases: 17. This CDR3 has 18 amino acids. Germline CDR1 KGHSH, CDR2 LQKENI. This CDR3 reads CASSPQNSGQGAGETQYF. The CDR3 DNA reads as TGTGCCAGCTCACCGCAAAATTCAGGACAGGGGGCCGGTGAAACCCAGTACTTC.

The chain employs TRBV11-3 and TRBJ2-3, with a tentative D call TRBD2 (5 bases). This CDR3 has 14 residues. Germline V gene data show CDR1 as SGHNT and CDR2 as YENEEA. Trimming removed 3 bases at V and 1 base at J, with 8 bases between. In DNA, the CDR3 is TGTGCCAGCAGCTTCGGAGCGGGCACAGATACGCAGTATTTT. It yields the protein CASSFGAGTDTQYF.

The sample holds one count of this clone. V usage is TRBV10-1 and J usage is TRBJ2-7; TRBD2 might be the D (6 bases). The V and J ends lost 3 bases and 0 bases respectively, with 12 bases between them. Germline V gene sequence: CDR1 WNHNN, CDR2 SYGVQD (reference sequence). The length of the CDR3 is 15 residues. The chain's CDR3 is CASSDTGASSYEQYF. The CDR3 nucleotides read TGCGCCAGCAGTGACACGGGAGCGAGCTCCTACGAGCAGTACTTC.

This clone was detected a few times. This chain joins TRBV19 and TRBJ1-2; a weak D match, TRBD1 (5 bases). The CDR3 sequence is 14 residues long. Trimming took off 2 bases at V and 4 bases at J, with 11 bases between the two ends. CDR1 is LNHDA and CDR2 is SQIVND in the germline V gene (reference sequence). CDR3 coding DNA: TGTGCCAGTAGTATAACCCGGGACGCCTATGGCTACACCTTC. Translation: CASSITRDAYGYTF.

V is TRBV30 and J is TRBJ2-1; tentatively, D is TRBD1 or TRBD2 (5 bases each). The V end was cut by 8 bases, the J end by 0 bases, with 8 bases between. The CDR3 runs to 12 residues. Germline V gene sequence: CDR1 GTSNPN, CDR2 SVGIG (reference sequence). The CDR3: CAGGSSYNEQFF. CDR3 coding DNA: TGTGCCGGGGGATCCTCCTACAATGAGCAGTTCTTC. The complete variable domain, with remaining parts taken from reference TRBV30 and TRBJ2-1, reads SQTIHQWPATLVQPVGSPLSLECTVEGTSNPNLYWYRQAAGRGLQLLFYSVGIGQISSEVPQNLSASRPQDRQFILSSKKLLLSDSGFYLCAGGSSYNEQFFGPGTRLTVL.

The V and J genes are TRBV19 and TRBJ2-3; D gene uncertain. The CDR3 has 14 amino acids. The germline V and J ends were trimmed by 3 bases and 2 bases, with 9 bases remaining between them. Germline V gene data show CDR1 as LNHDA and CDR2 as SQIVND (reference sequence). CDR3 bases: TGTGCCAGTAGTATTACCTCGGCCACAGATACGCAGTATTTT. Amino acid sequence: CASSITSATDTQYF.

The rearrangement joins TRBV15 to TRBJ1-2; 10 bases match TRBD1. V trimming: 3 bases; J trimming: 2 bases; junction bases outside the gene matches: 3. Germline lookup yields CDR1 LNHNV and CDR2 YYDKDF (reference sequence). The CDR3 spans 15 residues. CDR3 protein: CATSSGTGVNYGYTF. Written as DNA, the CDR3 is TGTGCCACCAGCAGCGGGACAGGGGTCAACTATGGCTACACCTTC.

The chain carries TRBV5-1 and TRBJ2-5, with TRBD2 identical over 10 bases. This CDR3 is built from 15 residues. Germline V gene data show CDR1 as SGHRS and CDR2 as YFSETQ. With 6 bases clipped from V and 4 bases from J, the junction kept 9 bases outside the gene matches. This CDR3 reads CASTQTSGVGETQYF. In DNA, the CDR3 is TGCGCCAGCACACAAACTAGCGGGGTAGGAGAGACCCAGTACTTC.

This clone was detected only a few times. The V and J genes are TRBV7-6 and TRBJ2-7; D perhaps matches TRBD2 (6 bases). With 5 bases removed from V and 0 bases from J, the gap between germline ends came to 17 bases. The CDR3 runs 16 residues. The V gene's germline CDR1 is SGHVS and CDR2 FNYEAQ. This chain's CDR3 is CASSGPGLVSSYEQYF. DNA for the CDR3: TGTGCCAGCAGCGGCCCGGGACTGGTTAGCTCCTACGAGCAGTACTTC.

V and J are TRBV29-1 and TRBJ1-4, with D possibly being TRBD1 (6 bases). Trimming left V 8 bases short and J 6 bases short, with 16 bases between. Germline CDR1 is SQVTM and CDR2 is ANQGSEA. The CDR3 loop spans 13 amino acids. For the CDR3, the DNA is TGCAGCACCGCAGGGGAGGGAGATGAAAAACTGTTTTTT. This sequence encodes CSTAGEGDEKLFF.

The rearrangement links TRBV9 to TRBJ1-4; D possibly corresponds to TRBD1 (5 bases). CDR3 length: 13 amino acids. V lost 7 bases and J lost 7, with 14 bases in between. Germline CDR1 reads SGDLS; CDR2 reads YYNGEE. CDR3 in amino acids: CASLQGRGEKLFF. In DNA, the CDR3 is TGTGCCAGCCTTCAAGGGAGGGGTGAAAAACTGTTTTTT.

The gene calls are TRBV30 and TRBJ2-2; a weak D match, TRBD1 (6 bases). Germline V gene lookup returns CDR1 GTSNPN and CDR2 SVGIG (reference sequence). V was shortened by 1 base and J by 5 bases, with 11 bases between the two germline ends. The CDR3 is 14 residues long. CDR3: CAWSAGQITGELFF. CDR3 nucleotides: TGTGCCTGGAGTGCAGGACAGATTACCGGGGAGCTGTTTTTT.

The rearrangement uses TRBV19 and TRBJ1-5; 9 nucleotides agree with TRBD1. Germline V gene lookup returns CDR1 LNHDA and CDR2 SQIVND (reference sequence). This CDR3 is 17 amino acids long. V shed 4 bases, J shed 9 bases, and the junction held 16 bases outside the gene matches. CDR3 residues: CASSNSGQGGRWGPQHF. As DNA, the CDR3 is TGTGCCAGTAGTAACTCGGGACAGGGTGGGAGATGGGGGCCCCAGCATTTT.

The chain uses TRBV6-8 and TRBJ2-7, with a weak D call TRBD1 (6 bases). V was shortened by 6 bases and J by 1 base, with 19 bases between the two germline ends. CDR1 is MNHGY and CDR2 is SAAAGT in the germline V gene. This CDR3 region has 16 residues. The CDR3 protein is CASRTKRQAFSYEQYF. The CDR3 nucleotides read TGTGCCAGCAGGACGAAAAGACAGGCCTTTTCCTACGAGCAGTACTTC.

The chain links TRBV5-1 to TRBJ1-1, with D perhaps TRBD1 (5 bases). CDR1 is SGHRS and CDR2 is YFSETQ in the germline V gene. V lost 3 bases to trimming and J lost 11 bases, with 20 bases between them. The CDR3 covers 14 residues. The CDR3 DNA is TGCGCCAGCAGCTGGATTGGTGTGGGGACCGGGGCTTTCTTT. It codes for CASSWIGVGTGAFF.

The chain uses TRBV6-7 and TRBJ2-2; D is unclear. TRBV6-7 is placed among ORFs of uncertain function. The V end lost 5 bases, the J end lost 5 bases, and 3 bases lay between the germline ends. This CDR3 region has 11 residues. DNA of the CDR3: TGTGCCAGCAGTGAAACCGGGGAGCTGTTTTTT. This translates into CASSETGELFF.

The chain recombines TRBV5-1 with TRBJ1-4; D is perhaps TRBD1 (6 bases). Germline V CDR1 and CDR2: SGHRS, YFSETQ. The V end lost 7 bases, the J end lost 0 bases, and 13 bases lay between the germline ends. This CDR3 is built from 15 residues. CDR3 sequence reads: CASRHRQATNEKLFF. The CDR3 DNA reads TGCGCCAGCCGCCACAGACAGGCAACTAATGAAAAACTGTTTTTT. The whole variable domain, remainder taken from reference TRBV5-1 and TRBJ1-4, is KAGVTQTPRYLIKTRGQQVTLSCSPISGHRSVSWYQQTPGQGLQFLFEYFSETQRNKGNFPGRFSGRQFSNSRSEMNVSTLELGDSALYLCASRHRQATNEKLFFGSGTQLSVL.

The chain links TRBV7-1 to TRBJ1-3; the match to TRBD1 covers 8 bases. TRBV7-1 is designated an ORF whose function remains uncertain. J was trimmed by 4 bases and V by 4 bases; bases with no gene match: 6. This CDR3 has 15 residues. The CDR3 region has the DNA TGTGCCAGCAGCTTCCGGACAGGGTTCGGAAACACCATATATTTT. This encodes CASSFRTGFGNTIYF.

The genes are TRBV15 and TRBJ2-5; TRBD1 matches at 7 bases. CDR1 is LNHNV and CDR2 is YYDKDF in the germline V gene (reference sequence). This CDR3 is built from 16 residues. Trimming removed 10 bases from V and 1 base from J; junction bases left unmatched: 15. The CDR3 loop reads CASRESGTAFQETQYF. DNA of the CDR3: TGTGCCAGCAGGGAATCCGGGACAGCTTTCCAAGAGACCCAGTACTTC.

The J gene is TRBJ1-2, the V gene TRBV12-5; TRBD1 might be the D (5 bases). The ends were cut back, 0 bases at V and 1 base at J, with 6 bases in the middle. This CDR3 region has 14 residues. The germline CDR1 and CDR2 sequences are LGHNT and FRNRAP. CDR3: CASGLVGVNYGYTF. Written as DNA, the CDR3 is TGTGCTAGTGGTTTGGTAGGGGTTAACTATGGCTACACCTTC.

This rearrangement joins TRBV15 to TRBJ1-4; no definite D call. Trimming stripped 1 base from V and 8 bases from J, with 11 bases between. The length of the CDR3 is 14 residues. From germline, CDR1 is LNHNV and CDR2 YYDKDF (reference sequence). The CDR3 protein is CATSRGGGGEKLFF. DNA for the CDR3: TGTGCCACCAGCAGAGGAGGAGGAGGAGAAAAACTGTTTTTT.